The clone carrying this TCR beta chain was recorded many times. The antigen remains unidentified. This sample was included in a study of T cells in Graves' hyperthyroidism and ophthalmopathy. Study-wide points: Researchers report that a 13 V-J model separated ophthalmopathy from stable hyperthyroidism.

The TCR beta CDR3 regions underwent amplification using RNA transcripts as the source. TCR CDR3 underwent first-round RT-PCR with the HTBI primer set. MiXCR, applied by TCRdb to the multiplex PCR reads, yields one record per CDR3 protein. Of a few hundred thousand distinct CDR3 sequences listed, approximately 16% are singletons. Exclusion of a patient resulted from uncontrolled infection, other autoimmune disease, pregnancy or lactation. On the basis of clinical symptoms, serum thyroxine and TRAb, thyroid ultrasound and orbital computed tomography, diagnoses were made. The PBMCs were taken from around 10 ml of fresh peripheral blood. CDR1 and CDR2 (germline): SGHRS, YFSETQ. Trimming stripped 4 bases from V and 2 bases from J, with 15 bases between. There are 15 residues in the CDR3.

Sample: blood. The rearrangement links TRBV5-1 to TRBJ2-5, with D perhaps being TRBD1 or TRBD2 (7 bases each). The source is a woman in her fifties or sixties with Graves' ophthalmopathy. The CDR3 sequence is CASSPRGGVQETQYF. The CDR3, as DNA: TGCGCCAGCAGCCCCAGGGGGGGCGTTCAAGAGACCCAGTACTTC.